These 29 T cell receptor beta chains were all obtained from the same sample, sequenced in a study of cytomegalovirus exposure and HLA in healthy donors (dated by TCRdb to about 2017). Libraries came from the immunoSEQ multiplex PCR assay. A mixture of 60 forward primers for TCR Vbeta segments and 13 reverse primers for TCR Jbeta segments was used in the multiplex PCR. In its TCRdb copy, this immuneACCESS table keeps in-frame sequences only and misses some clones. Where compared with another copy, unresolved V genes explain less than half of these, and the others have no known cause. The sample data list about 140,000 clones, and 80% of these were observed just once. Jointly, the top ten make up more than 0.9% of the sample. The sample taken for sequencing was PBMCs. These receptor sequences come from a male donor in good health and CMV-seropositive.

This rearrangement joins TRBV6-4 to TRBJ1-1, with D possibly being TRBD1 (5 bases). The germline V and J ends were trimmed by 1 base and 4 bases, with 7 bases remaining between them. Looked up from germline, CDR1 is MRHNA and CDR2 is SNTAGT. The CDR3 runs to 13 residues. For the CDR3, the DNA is TGTGCCAGCAGTGACTTCCAGGGCACTGAAGCTTTCTTT. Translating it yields CASSDFQGTEAFF.

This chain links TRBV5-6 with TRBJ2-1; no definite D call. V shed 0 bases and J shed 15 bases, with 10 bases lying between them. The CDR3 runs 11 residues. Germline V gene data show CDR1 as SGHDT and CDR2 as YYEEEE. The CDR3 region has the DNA TGTGCCAGCAGCTTGGCAGAGGCGTGGTTCTTC. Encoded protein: CASSLAEAWFF.

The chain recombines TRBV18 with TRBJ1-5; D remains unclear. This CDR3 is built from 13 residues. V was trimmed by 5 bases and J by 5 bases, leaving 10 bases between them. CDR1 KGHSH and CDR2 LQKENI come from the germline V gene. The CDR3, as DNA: TGTGCCAGCTCATGGGAGGTTGATCAGCCCCAGCATTTT. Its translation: CASSWEVDQPQHF.

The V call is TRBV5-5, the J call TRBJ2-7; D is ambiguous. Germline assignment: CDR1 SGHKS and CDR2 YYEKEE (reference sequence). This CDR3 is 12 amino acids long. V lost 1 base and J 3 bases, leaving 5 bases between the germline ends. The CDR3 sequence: CASSLNGYEQYF. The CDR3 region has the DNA TGTGCCAGCAGCTTGAACGGCTACGAGCAGTACTTC.

DNA for the CDR3: TGTGCCAGCAGTCGGTCGGGACAGACCTACGAGCAGTACTTC. The encoded protein is CASSRSGQTYEQYF. The genes are TRBV7-6 and TRBJ2-7, with 7 nucleotides matching TRBD1. Germline V gives CDR1 SGHVS, CDR2 FNYEAQ. This CDR3 region has 14 residues. Trimming cost V 6 bases and J 2 bases; bases outside gene matches: 7.

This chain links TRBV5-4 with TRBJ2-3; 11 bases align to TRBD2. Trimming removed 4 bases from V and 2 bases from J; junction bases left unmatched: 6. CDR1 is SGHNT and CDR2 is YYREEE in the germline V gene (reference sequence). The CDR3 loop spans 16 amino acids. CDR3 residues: CASSNSGGGSTDTQYF. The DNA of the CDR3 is TGTGCCAGCAGCAATAGCGGGGGGGGCTCCACAGATACGCAGTATTTT.

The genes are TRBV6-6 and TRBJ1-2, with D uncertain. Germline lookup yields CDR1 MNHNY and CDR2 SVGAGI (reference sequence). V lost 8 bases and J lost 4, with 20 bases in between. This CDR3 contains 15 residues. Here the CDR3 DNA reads TGTGCCAGCGAGGAATCCCGGGTGGTTTCCTATGGCTACACCTTC. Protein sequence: CASEESRVVSYGYTF.

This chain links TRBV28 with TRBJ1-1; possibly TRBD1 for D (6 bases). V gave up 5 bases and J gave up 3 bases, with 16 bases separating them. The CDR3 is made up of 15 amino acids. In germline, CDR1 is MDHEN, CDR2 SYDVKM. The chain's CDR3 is CASSEGDQGHTEAFF. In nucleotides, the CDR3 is TGTGCCAGCAGTGAAGGGGATCAGGGGCACACTGAAGCTTTCTTT.

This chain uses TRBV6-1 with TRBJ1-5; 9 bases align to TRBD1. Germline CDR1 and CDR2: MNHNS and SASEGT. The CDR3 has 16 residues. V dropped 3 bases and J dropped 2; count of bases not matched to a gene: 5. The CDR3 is CASSDTGGAGNQPQHF. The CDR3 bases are TGTGCCAGCAGTGATACAGGGGGCGCGGGCAATCAGCCCCAGCATTTT.

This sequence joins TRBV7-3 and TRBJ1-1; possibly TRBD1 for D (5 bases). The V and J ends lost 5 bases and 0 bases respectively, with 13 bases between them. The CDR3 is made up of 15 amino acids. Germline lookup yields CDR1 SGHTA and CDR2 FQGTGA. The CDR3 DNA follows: TGTGCCAGCAGCCTTGCAGGGAACATGAACACTGAAGCTTTCTTT. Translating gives CASSLAGNMNTEAFF.

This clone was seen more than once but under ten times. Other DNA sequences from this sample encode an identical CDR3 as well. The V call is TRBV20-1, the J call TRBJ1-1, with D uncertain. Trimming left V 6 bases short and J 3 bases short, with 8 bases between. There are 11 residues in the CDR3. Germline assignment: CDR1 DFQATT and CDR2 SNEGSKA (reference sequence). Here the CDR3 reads CSARRDTEAFF. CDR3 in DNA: TGCAGTGCAAGGAGGGACACTGAAGCTTTCTTT.

In DNA form, the CDR3 reads TGTGCCAGCAGCCCAGGGACTAGCGCCCTCTACGAGCAGTACTTC. As protein: CASSPGTSALYEQYF. The chain has TRBV9 and TRBJ2-7, with 10 positions matching TRBD2. CDR1 and CDR2 (germline): SGDLS, YYNGEE. CDR3 length equals 15 residues. The V and J ends lost 4 bases and 3 bases, in that order; junction bases with no gene match: 7.

The CDR3 nucleotides are TGTGCCAGCAGCCCCGGGACAGCCTACTATGGCTACACCTTC. Its translation is CASSPGTAYYGYTF. The chain is built from TRBV6-5 and TRBJ1-2; 7 bases map to TRBD1. The V and J ends lost 6 bases and 3 bases, in that order; junction bases with no gene match: 7. The CDR3 runs 14 residues. Germline CDR1 reads MNHEY; CDR2 reads SVGAGI.

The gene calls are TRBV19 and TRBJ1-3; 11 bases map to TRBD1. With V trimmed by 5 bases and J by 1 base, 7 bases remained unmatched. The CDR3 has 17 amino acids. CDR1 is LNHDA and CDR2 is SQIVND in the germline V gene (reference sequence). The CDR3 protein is CASSDWTGGVSGNTIYF. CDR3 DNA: TGTGCCAGTAGTGATTGGACAGGGGGCGTATCTGGAAACACCATATATTTT.

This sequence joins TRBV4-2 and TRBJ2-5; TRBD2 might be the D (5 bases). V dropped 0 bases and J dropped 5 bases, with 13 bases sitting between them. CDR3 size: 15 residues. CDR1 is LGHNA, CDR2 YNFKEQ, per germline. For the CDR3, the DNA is TGTGCCAGCAGCCAAGACCGGGGTAAAGGGGAGACCCAGTACTTC. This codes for CASSQDRGKGETQYF.

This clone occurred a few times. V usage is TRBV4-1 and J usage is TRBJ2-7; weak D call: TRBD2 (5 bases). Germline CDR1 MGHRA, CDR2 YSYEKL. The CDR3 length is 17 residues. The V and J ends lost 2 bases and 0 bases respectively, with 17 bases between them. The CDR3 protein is CASSQFFGVVSSYEQYF. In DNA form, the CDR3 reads TGCGCCAGCAGCCAATTCTTCGGGGTGGTGTCCTCCTACGAGCAGTACTTC.

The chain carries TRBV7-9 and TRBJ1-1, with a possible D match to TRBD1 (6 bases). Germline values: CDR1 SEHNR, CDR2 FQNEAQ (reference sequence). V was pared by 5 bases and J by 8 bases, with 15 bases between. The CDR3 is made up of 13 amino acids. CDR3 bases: TGTGCCAGCAGCCTTATGAAGGGGGAGGAAGCTTTCTTT. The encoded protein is CASSLMKGEEAFF.

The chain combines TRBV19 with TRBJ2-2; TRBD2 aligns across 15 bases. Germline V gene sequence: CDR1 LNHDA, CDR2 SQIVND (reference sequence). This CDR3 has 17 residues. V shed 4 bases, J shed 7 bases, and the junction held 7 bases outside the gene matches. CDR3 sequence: CASSTGLAGGPGGELFF. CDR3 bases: TGTGCCAGTAGTACAGGACTAGCGGGGGGGCCAGGCGGGGAGCTGTTTTTT.

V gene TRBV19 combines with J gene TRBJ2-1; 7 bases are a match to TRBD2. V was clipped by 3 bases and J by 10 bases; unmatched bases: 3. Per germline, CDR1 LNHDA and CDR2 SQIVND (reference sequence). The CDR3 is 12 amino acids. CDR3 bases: TGTGCCAGTAGTATTGGGCGGGAGGAGCAGTTCTTC. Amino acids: CASSIGREEQFF.

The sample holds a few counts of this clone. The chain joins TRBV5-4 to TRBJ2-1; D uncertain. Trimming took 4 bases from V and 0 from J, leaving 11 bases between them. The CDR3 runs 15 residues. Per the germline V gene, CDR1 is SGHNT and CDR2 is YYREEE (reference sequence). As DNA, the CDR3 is TGTGCCAGCAGCCGGATAGAGGTCTCCTACAATGAGCAGTTCTTC. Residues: CASSRIEVSYNEQFF. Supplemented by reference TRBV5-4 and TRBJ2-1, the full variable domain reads ETGVTQSPTHLIKTRGQQVTLRCSSQSGHNTVSWYQQALGQGPQFIFQYYREEENGRGNFPPRFSGLQFPNYSSELNVNALELDDSALYLCASSRIEVSYNEQFFGPGTRLTVL.

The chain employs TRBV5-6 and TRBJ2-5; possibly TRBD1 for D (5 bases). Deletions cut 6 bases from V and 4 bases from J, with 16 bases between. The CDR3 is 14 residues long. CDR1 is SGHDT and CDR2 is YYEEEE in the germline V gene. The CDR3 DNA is TGTGCCAGCACCGCCCAGGGTGATATAGAGACCCAGTACTTC. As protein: CASTAQGDIETQYF.

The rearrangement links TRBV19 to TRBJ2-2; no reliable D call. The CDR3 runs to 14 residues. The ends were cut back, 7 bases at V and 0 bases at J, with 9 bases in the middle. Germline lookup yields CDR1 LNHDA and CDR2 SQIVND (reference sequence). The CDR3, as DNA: TGTGCCAGTAAGGTAACAGCGAACACCGGGGAGCTGTTTTTT. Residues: CASKVTANTGELFF.

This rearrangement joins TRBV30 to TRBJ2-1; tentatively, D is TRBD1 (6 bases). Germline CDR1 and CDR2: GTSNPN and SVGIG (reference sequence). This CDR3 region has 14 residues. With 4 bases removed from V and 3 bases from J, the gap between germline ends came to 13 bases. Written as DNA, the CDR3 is TGTGCCTGGAAACCGGACAGAAACTACAATGAGCAGTTCTTC. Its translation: CAWKPDRNYNEQFF.

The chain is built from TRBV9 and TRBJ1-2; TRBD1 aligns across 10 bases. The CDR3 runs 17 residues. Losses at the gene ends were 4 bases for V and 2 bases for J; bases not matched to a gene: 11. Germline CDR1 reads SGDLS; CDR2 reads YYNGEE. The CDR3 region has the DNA TGTGCCAGCAGCCCCCGGGGGGGGACAGGGGCGAACTATGGCTACACCTTC. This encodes CASSPRGGTGANYGYTF. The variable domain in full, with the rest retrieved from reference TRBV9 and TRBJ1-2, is DSGVTQTPKHLITATGQRVTLRCSPRSGDLSVYWYQQSLDQGLQFLIQYYNGEERAKGNILERFSAQQFPDLHSELNLSSLELGDSALYFCASSPRGGTGANYGYTFGSGTRLTVV.

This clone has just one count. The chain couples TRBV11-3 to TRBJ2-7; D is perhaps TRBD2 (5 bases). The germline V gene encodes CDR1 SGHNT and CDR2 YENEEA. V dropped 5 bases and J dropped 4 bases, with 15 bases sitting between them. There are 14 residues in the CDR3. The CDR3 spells CASSPPGSQYEQYF. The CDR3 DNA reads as TGTGCCAGCAGCCCACCGGGGTCCCAATACGAGCAGTACTTC.

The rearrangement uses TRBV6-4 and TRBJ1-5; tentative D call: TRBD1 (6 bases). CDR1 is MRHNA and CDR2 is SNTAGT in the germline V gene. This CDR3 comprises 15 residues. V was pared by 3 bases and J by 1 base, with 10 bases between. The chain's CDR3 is CASSEVQGSNQPQHF. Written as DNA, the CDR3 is TGTGCCAGCAGTGAGGTCCAGGGGAGCAATCAGCCCCAGCATTTT.

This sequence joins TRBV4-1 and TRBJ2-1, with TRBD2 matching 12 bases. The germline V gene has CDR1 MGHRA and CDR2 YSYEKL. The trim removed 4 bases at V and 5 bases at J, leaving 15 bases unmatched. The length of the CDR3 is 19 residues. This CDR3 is CASSLSGASGGGPDNEQFF. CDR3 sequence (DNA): TGCGCCAGCAGCCTAAGTGGGGCTAGCGGGGGGGGACCGGACAATGAGCAGTTCTTC.

The CDR3, as DNA: TGTGCCATCAGTGAGAGAAAAACGGGAGCGGCCGACTCCTACGAGCAGTACTTC. It encodes CAISERKTGAADSYEQYF. V gene TRBV10-3 combines with J gene TRBJ2-7; D is possibly TRBD2 (6 bases). The CDR3 extends over 18 amino acids. Germline CDR1 and CDR2: ENHRY and SYGVKD. Between the trimmed V and J ends, which lost 2 bases and 0 bases, there was a span of 20 bases.

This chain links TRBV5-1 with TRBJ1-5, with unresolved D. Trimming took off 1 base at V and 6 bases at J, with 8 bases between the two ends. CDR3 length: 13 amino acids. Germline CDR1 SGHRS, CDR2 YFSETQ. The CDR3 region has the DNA TGCGCCAGCAGCTTGCGAGCGGGTCAGCCCCAGCATTTT. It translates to CASSLRAGQPQHF. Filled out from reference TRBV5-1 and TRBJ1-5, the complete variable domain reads KAGVTQTPRYLIKTRGQQVTLSCSPISGHRSVSWYQQTPGQGLQFLFEYFSETQRNKGNFPGRFSGRQFSNSRSEMNVSTLELGDSALYLCASSLRAGQPQHFGDGTRLSIL.